The 20 T cell receptor beta chains reported below all come from one sample, sequenced in a study of blood T cell repertoires in COVID-19. Only in-frame clones appear in the TCRdb table, and some are missing; sequencing was by immunoSEQ multiplex PCR. This table holds around 300,000 clones, roughly 87% found once. Sequencing was performed on peripheral blood. Receptors were obtained from a man between 18 and 29 years old with active or convalescent COVID-19.

The V and J genes are TRBV10-3 and TRBJ2-7, with TRBD1 as a possible D gene (5 bases). Trimming left V 4 bases short and J 1 base short, with 17 bases between. Germline CDR1 ENHRY, CDR2 SYGVKD. This CDR3 is 16 amino acids long. The CDR3 region has the DNA TGTGCCATCAGTGCCCCTACAGACAGTCCATCCTACGAGCAGTACTTC. It yields the protein CAISAPTDSPSYEQYF.

The chain has TRBV19 and TRBJ2-5; 7 bases agree with TRBD1. There are 16 residues in the CDR3. Germline CDR1 reads LNHDA; CDR2 reads SQIVND (reference sequence). The trim removed 5 bases at V and 1 base at J, leaving 10 bases unmatched. The CDR3 DNA is TGTGCCAGTAGTGAAGGGGACAGAGAGGGCCAAGAGACCCAGTACTTC. It yields the protein CASSEGDREGQETQYF.

V is TRBV5-8 and J is TRBJ1-3; D perhaps matches TRBD1 (5 bases). Germline V gives CDR1 SGHTS, CDR2 YDEGEE. There are 20 residues in the CDR3. Trimming removed 0 bases at V and 0 bases at J, with 22 bases between. The chain's CDR3 is CASSLGSLEPGGVSGNTIYF. In DNA, the CDR3 is TGTGCCAGCAGCTTGGGTTCTTTGGAACCGGGGGGTGTCTCTGGAAACACCATATATTTT.

The chain joins TRBV3-1 (or the pseudogene TRBV3-2) to TRBJ1-1; a possible D gene is TRBD1 (6 bases). V was clipped by 4 bases and J by 1 base, with 13 bases between them. Germline CDR1 and CDR2: LGHDT and YNNKEL (reference sequence). The CDR3 is 15 amino acids. The CDR3 here is CASSPLTGKNTEAFF. Written as DNA, the CDR3 is TGTGCCAGCAGCCCTTTGACAGGAAAGAACACTGAAGCTTTCTTT.

The chain joins TRBV5-6 to TRBJ2-7; TRBD1 aligns across 8 bases. V trimming: 0 bases; J trimming: 5 bases; junction bases outside the gene matches: 4. Germline-derived CDR1 and CDR2 are SGHDT and YYEEEE. The CDR3 sequence is 14 residues long. CDR3 region: CASSLGRTGHEQYF. The DNA for the CDR3 is TGTGCCAGCAGCTTGGGGAGGACAGGGCACGAGCAGTACTTC.

This sequence joins TRBV9 and TRBJ2-1, with 12 bases aligning to TRBD2. J was trimmed by 3 bases and V by 4 bases; bases with no gene match: 17. The germline V gene has CDR1 SGDLS and CDR2 YYNGEE. The CDR3 is 20 amino acids. The CDR3 is CASSSRTGKVLAGGYNEQFF. The DNA of the CDR3 is TGTGCCAGCAGCTCCCGGACAGGGAAGGTACTAGCGGGGGGCTACAATGAGCAGTTCTTC.

The V and J genes are TRBV7-9 and TRBJ1-5; 10 bases align to TRBD1. V lost 5 bases to trimming and J lost 5 bases; unmatched junction nucleotides: 3. This CDR3 comprises 14 residues. Germline V gene lookup returns CDR1 SEHNR and CDR2 FQNEAQ (reference sequence). CDR3 in amino acids: CASSGGTGDQPQHF. The DNA for the CDR3 is TGTGCCAGCAGCGGCGGGACAGGGGATCAGCCCCAGCATTTT.

The chain carries TRBV11-3 and TRBJ2-4, with 8 nucleotides matching TRBD1. Trimming removed 5 bases from V and 3 bases from J; junction bases left unmatched: 6. Germline CDR1 is SGHNT and CDR2 is YENEEA. CDR3 size: 15 residues. This CDR3 reads CASSPGQGVKNIQYF. Written as DNA, the CDR3 is TGTGCCAGCAGCCCAGGACAGGGAGTCAAAAACATTCAGTACTTC. Full variable domain (missing parts from reference TRBV11-3 and TRBJ2-4): EAGVVQSPRYKIIEKKQPVAFWCNPISGHNTLYWYLQNLGQGPELLIRYENEEAVDDSQLPKDRFSAERLKGVDSTLKIQPAELGDSAVYLCASSPGQGVKNIQYFGAGTRLSVL.

A remark on this clone: This sample also contains other DNA sequences that code for the same CDR3. V usage is TRBV7-9 and J usage is TRBJ1-1, with 7 bases that match TRBD1. V gave up 4 bases and J gave up 4 bases; unmatched junction bases: 3. Germline V gives CDR1 SEHNR, CDR2 FQNEAQ (reference sequence). The CDR3 consists of 13 residues. The CDR3 loop reads CASSSTGITEAFF. Here the CDR3 DNA reads TGTGCCAGCAGCTCGACAGGGATCACTGAAGCTTTCTTT.

The V gene is TRBV5-1, the J gene TRBJ2-3; D possibly corresponds to TRBD2 (5 bases). Germline CDR1 and CDR2: SGHRS and YFSETQ. CDR3 size: 15 residues. The V and J ends lost 0 bases and 8 bases respectively, with 16 bases between them. The DNA for the CDR3 is TGCGCCAGCAGCTTGGAGTATATGGGCAGCGGTACGCAGTATTTT. It is translated as CASSLEYMGSGTQYF.

This chain links TRBV9 with TRBJ2-7, with TRBD1 matching 7 bases. V lost 0 bases to trimming and J lost 6 bases; unmatched junction nucleotides: 3. The CDR3 is made up of 13 amino acids. Germline assignment: CDR1 SGDLS and CDR2 YYNGEE. The CDR3 protein is CASSVGQGSEQYF. CDR3 nucleotide sequence: TGTGCCAGCAGCGTAGGACAGGGAAGCGAGCAGTACTTC.

The gene calls are TRBV7-8 and TRBJ1-2, with TRBD1 identical over 7 bases. The CDR3 runs 15 residues. CDR1 is SGHVS, CDR2 FQNEAQ, per germline. V gave up 3 bases and J gave up 4 bases; unmatched junction bases: 8. The CDR3 loop is CASSLEGQSSYGYTF. The CDR3, as DNA: TGTGCCAGCAGCTTGGAGGGACAGAGTTCCTATGGCTACACCTTC. Filled out from reference TRBV7-8 and TRBJ1-2, the complete variable domain reads GAGVSQSPRYKVAKRGQDVALRCDPISGHVSLFWYQQALGQGPEFLTYFQNEAQLDKSGLPSDRFFAERPEGSVSTLKIQRTQQEDSAVYLCASSLEGQSSYGYTFGSGTRLTVV.

This sequence joins TRBV18 and TRBJ1-2; 9 bases fit TRBD1. Germline CDR1 reads KGHSH; CDR2 reads LQKENI. The CDR3 has 18 residues. The junction had 14 bases not matched to a gene; V was cut back by 2 bases and J by 4 bases. This CDR3 reads CASSPIWTGVGVGYGYTF. CDR3 nucleotides: TGTGCCAGCTCACCAATTTGGACAGGGGTAGGAGTCGGCTATGGCTACACCTTC.

V is TRBV9 and J is TRBJ2-2; D ambiguous. Trimming left V 4 bases short and J 2 bases short, with 3 bases between. CDR3 size: 12 residues. Germline V CDR1 and CDR2: SGDLS, YYNGEE. This chain's CDR3 is CASSPNTGELFF. The CDR3 coding sequence is TGTGCCAGCAGCCCAAACACCGGGGAGCTGTTTTTT.

This clone was seen once. The J gene is TRBJ2-5, the V gene TRBV24-1; weak D call: TRBD1 (7 bases). CDR3 length: 19 amino acids. Per the germline V gene, CDR1 is KGHDR and CDR2 is SFDVKD. Trimming cost V 1 base and J 3 bases, with 23 bases left between them. DNA of the CDR3: TGTGCCACCAGTGATTTAACACAGGGGAGGATCGGGTCGGAAGAGACCCAGTACTTC. Translation: CATSDLTQGRIGSEETQYF.

The rearrangement uses TRBV2 and TRBJ1-6, with 8 bases lining up with TRBD1. Trimming cost V 6 bases and J 5 bases; bases outside gene matches: 3. The CDR3 covers 14 residues. Germline V gives CDR1 SNHLY, CDR2 FYNNEI. CDR3 region: CASRGQVDNSPLHF. CDR3 in DNA: TGTGCCAGCAGGGGACAGGTGGATAATTCACCCCTCCACTTT.

V gene TRBV10-3 combines with J gene TRBJ1-2, with D possibly being TRBD1 (6 bases). CDR1 and CDR2 (germline): ENHRY, SYGVKD. The CDR3 is made up of 13 amino acids. Trimming stripped 6 bases from V and 4 bases from J, with 12 bases between. DNA of the CDR3: TGTGCCATCAGGAGACAGGACGCCTATGGCTACACCTTC. Its protein is CAIRRQDAYGYTF.

J is TRBJ2-3 and V is TRBV14; the D gene is possibly TRBD2 (5 bases). Trimming pared 2 bases from V and 1 base from J, leaving 10 bases between. The CDR3 runs 15 residues. From germline, CDR1 is SGHDN and CDR2 FVKESK. The CDR3 region is CASSQTRRGTDTQYF. As DNA, the CDR3 is TGTGCCAGCAGCCAAACCCGGCGGGGCACAGATACGCAGTATTTT.

This clone was seen once. The chain employs TRBV24-1 and TRBJ1-2, with TRBD1 matching over 7 bases. This CDR3 is built from 14 residues. Germline loops: CDR1 KGHDR, CDR2 SFDVKD. J gave up 4 bases and V 1 base, and 2 bases lay outside the gene matches. The chain's CDR3 is CATSDFDRAYGYTF. Here the CDR3 DNA reads TGTGCCACCAGTGATTTTGACAGGGCCTATGGCTACACCTTC.

The V gene is TRBV7-6, the J gene TRBJ1-5; D is possibly TRBD1 (5 bases). This CDR3 has 16 amino acids. In germline, CDR1 is SGHVS, CDR2 FNYEAQ. Trimming took 4 bases from V and 3 from J, leaving 16 bases between them. The CDR3 here is CASSSEVAGYNQPQHF. The CDR3 DNA reads TGTGCCAGCAGCTCCGAGGTCGCAGGGTACAATCAGCCCCAGCATTTT.